What follows are 26 T cell receptor beta chains derived from one specimen sequenced in a study of blood T cell repertoires in COVID-19. TCRdb's copy holds only in-frame clones and misses some; the assay was immunoSEQ multiplex PCR. This table has approximately 200,000 clones, around 81% appearing once. Sequenced: PBMCs or T cells enriched from blood (not recorded which). The origin of the receptors is a man aged 40-50 years who had recovered from COVID-19.

The genes are TRBV7-9 and TRBJ1-5, with D tentatively TRBD1 (5 bases). The CDR3 covers 15 residues. Per germline, CDR1 SEHNR and CDR2 FQNEAQ (reference sequence). The V gene lost 5 bases and the J gene lost 1 base, with 12 bases spanning the gap. The CDR3 region has the DNA TGTGCCAGCAGCCACGGGGGTGGGAGCAATCAGCCCCAGCATTTT. Its protein is CASSHGGGSNQPQHF.

In DNA, the CDR3 is TGTGCCAGCAGCTTAGCGGGACTAGCGGGGGGGGCTGAGCAGTTCTTC. Protein: CASSLAGLAGGAEQFF. The gene calls are TRBV7-2 and TRBJ2-1, with 16 bases that match TRBD2. The junction had 2 bases not matched to a gene; V was cut back by 0 bases and J by 9 bases. Germline lookup yields CDR1 SGHTA and CDR2 FQGNSA. This CDR3 contains 16 residues.

The rearrangement joins TRBV24-1 to TRBJ2-7, with D maybe TRBD1 (6 bases). Trimming stripped 3 bases from V and 0 bases from J, with 17 bases between. The CDR3 covers 17 residues. CDR1 and CDR2 from the germline V gene are KGHDR and SFDVKD. CDR3 bases: TGTGCCACCAGTGATGCCCAAACAGGGTCGAGCTCCTACGAGCAGTACTTC. It yields the protein CATSDAQTGSSSYEQYF.

CDR3 in amino acids: CASSRKGGTGELFF. Here the CDR3 DNA reads TGTGCCAGCAGCCGAAAGGGAGGGACCGGGGAGCTGTTTTTT. The V and J genes are TRBV5-4 and TRBJ2-2; 7 bases are shared with TRBD2. V trimming: 4 bases; J trimming: 5 bases; junction bases outside the gene matches: 5. Looked up from germline, CDR1 is SGHNT and CDR2 is YYREEE (reference sequence). The CDR3 has 14 residues.

The genes are TRBV30 and TRBJ1-2; no clear D gene. V lost 2 bases to trimming and J lost 5 bases, with 9 bases between them. CDR1 and CDR2 from the germline V gene are GTSNPN and SVGIG (reference sequence). CDR3 length equals 12 residues. The CDR3 reads CAWSRAGYGYTF. The DNA of the CDR3 is TGTGCCTGGAGTCGAGCCGGGTATGGCTACACCTTC.

The chain uses TRBV19 and TRBJ1-6, with a possible D match to TRBD1 (6 bases). Germline V gives CDR1 LNHDA, CDR2 SQIVND (reference sequence). The CDR3 has 12 amino acids. V lost 6 bases, J lost 9 bases, and 9 bases lay in between. The CDR3 nucleotides are TGTGCCAGTAGGGACAGAGGTTCACCCCTCCACTTT. This sequence encodes CASRDRGSPLHF.

The chain is built from TRBV30 and TRBJ1-2; perhaps TRBD1 as D (5 bases). Germline V gene data show CDR1 as GTSNPN and CDR2 as SVGIG (reference sequence). V was clipped by 1 base and J by 2 bases, with 11 bases between them. This CDR3 contains 14 residues. CDR3 DNA sequence: TGTGCCTGGAGTGCCGGCAGGGTCAACTATGGCTACACCTTC. It translates to CAWSAGRVNYGYTF.

V usage is TRBV28 and J usage is TRBJ1-1; D may be TRBD1 (6 bases). This CDR3 is 19 amino acids long. The germline gives CDR1 MDHEN, CDR2 SYDVKM. V lost 4 bases to trimming and J lost 0 bases, with 24 bases between them. Here the CDR3 reads CASSSDGTGFRLMNTEAFF. The DNA of the CDR3 is TGTGCCAGCAGTTCCGATGGAACAGGGTTCAGGCTCATGAACACTGAAGCTTTCTTT.

CDR3 sequence reads: CASSQEGGGDFYEQYF. The CDR3 DNA reads as TGTGCCAGCAGCCAAGAGGGCGGGGGAGATTTCTACGAGCAGTACTTC. This rearrangement joins TRBV4-2 to TRBJ2-7; TRBD2 matches 7 bases. The junction had 8 bases not matched to a gene; V was cut back by 0 bases and J by 3 bases. Germline values: CDR1 LGHNA, CDR2 YNFKEQ. CDR3 length equals 16 residues.

The genes are TRBV12-5 and TRBJ1-6; maybe TRBD1 (6 bases). Trimming pared 9 bases from V and 5 bases from J, leaving 20 bases between. CDR1 and CDR2 from the germline V gene are LGHNT and FRNRAP. The CDR3 spans 16 residues. The CDR3 spells CARRIRDTINNSPLHF. Here the CDR3 DNA reads TGTGCTAGACGGATCAGGGACACGATAAATAATTCACCCCTCCACTTT.

This clone appeared once. This sequence joins TRBV7-9 and TRBJ1-2; 8 positions match TRBD1. Germline CDR1 SEHNR, CDR2 FQNEAQ (reference sequence). The CDR3 spans 14 residues. The J segment lost 6 bases and the V segment lost 3 bases, leaving 6 bases of the junction unmatched. This CDR3 reads CASSLDREGNGYTF. DNA for the CDR3: TGTGCCAGCAGCTTGGACAGGGAGGGGAATGGCTACACCTTC.

V and J are TRBV6-5 and TRBJ1-6, with 9 bases that match TRBD1. This CDR3 spans 14 amino acids. Trimming at V came to 2 bases and at J to 7 bases, leaving 0 bases not matched to a gene. Germline V lookup: CDR1 MNHEY, CDR2 SVGAGI. Here the CDR3 reads CASSYGTGNSPLHF. The DNA for the CDR3 is TGTGCCAGCAGTTACGGGACAGGGAATTCACCCCTCCACTTT.

This rearrangement joins TRBV24-1 to TRBJ2-3; 12 bases map to TRBD2. The CDR3 has 16 amino acids. From germline, CDR1 is KGHDR and CDR2 SFDVKD. V shed 4 bases and J 3 bases; nucleotides not matched to a gene: 4. The CDR3 coding sequence is TGTGCCACCAGTGACCGCGGACTAGCGGGGACAGATACGCAGTATTTT. Amino acids: CATSDRGLAGTDTQYF.

The genes are TRBV18 and TRBJ2-3; TRBD2 matches at 9 bases. The germline V gene encodes CDR1 KGHSH and CDR2 LQKENI. V gave up 2 bases and J gave up 4 bases; unmatched junction bases: 4. The CDR3 consists of 15 residues. The CDR3 DNA reads as TGTGCCAGCTCACCAGGCGGGGGGGCCGCAGATACGCAGTATTTT. Translating gives CASSPGGGAADTQYF.

The rearrangement joins TRBV5-4 to TRBJ1-2, with D possibly matching TRBD1 (5 bases). Trimming left V 9 bases short and J 4 bases short, with 22 bases between. CDR1 SGHNT and CDR2 YYREEE come from the germline V gene (reference sequence). The CDR3 has 15 residues. CDR3 bases: TGTGCCACTTTTCGAGGAGGCTCGGGACTCTATGGCTACACCTTC. It is translated as CATFRGGSGLYGYTF.

The chain combines TRBV2 with TRBJ1-6, with 8 nucleotides matching TRBD1. The CDR3 is 16 residues long. Trimming at V came to 2 bases and at J to 10 bases, leaving 10 bases not matched to a gene. Germline V gene data show CDR1 as SNHLY and CDR2 as FYNNEI. The CDR3 loop is CASSENVGQGGSPLHF. The CDR3 DNA is TGTGCCAGCAGTGAAAATGTCGGACAGGGTGGCTCACCCCTCCACTTT.

The chain joins TRBV30 to TRBJ1-6, with 9 positions matching TRBD1. V lost 2 bases to trimming and J lost 7 bases; unmatched junction nucleotides: 12. CDR1 is GTSNPN, CDR2 SVGIG, per germline (reference sequence). This CDR3 region has 17 residues. The CDR3 here is CAWSSLNRQGGNSPLHF. The CDR3 DNA reads as TGTGCCTGGAGTTCCCTGAATAGACAGGGGGGCAATTCACCCCTCCACTTT.

J is TRBJ2-1 and V is TRBV5-4, with 7 positions matching TRBD2. CDR1 is SGHNT, CDR2 YYREEE, per germline (reference sequence). The CDR3 loop spans 15 amino acids. V lost 4 bases, J lost 8 bases, and 12 bases stayed unmatched. CDR3 residues: CASSDGETSIDEQFF. The CDR3 DNA reads TGTGCCAGCAGCGACGGAGAGACTAGCATCGATGAGCAGTTCTTC. Using reference TRBV5-4 and TRBJ2-1 for the parts outside the CDR3, the full variable domain is ETGVTQSPTHLIKTRGQQVTLRCSSQSGHNTVSWYQQALGQGPQFIFQYYREEENGRGNFPPRFSGLQFPNYSSELNVNALELDDSALYLCASSDGETSIDEQFFGPGTRLTVL.

This chain connects TRBV28 to TRBJ1-1, with a possible D match to TRBD1 (5 bases). Trimming removed 4 bases at V and 0 bases at J, with 12 bases between. The V gene's germline CDR1 is MDHEN and CDR2 SYDVKM. The CDR3 length is 15 residues. The CDR3 nucleotides read TGTGCCAGCAGTTGGGTCAGGGCGGTGAACACTGAAGCTTTCTTT. Its protein is CASSWVRAVNTEAFF.

The count of this clone is one. V and J are TRBV6-5 and TRBJ1-1, with a weak D call TRBD1 (5 bases). CDR1 is MNHEY, CDR2 SVGAGI, per germline. The CDR3 spans 16 residues. V gave up 0 bases and J gave up 4 bases, with 15 bases separating them. The CDR3, as DNA: TGTGCCAGCAGTTACTCGAATCGGGGGTTAGGCACTGAAGCTTTCTTT. This sequence encodes CASSYSNRGLGTEAFF.

The chain uses TRBV7-2 and TRBJ2-4, with 10 bases lining up with TRBD1. Per germline, CDR1 SGHTA and CDR2 FQGNSA. CDR3 size: 19 residues. V shed 2 bases, J shed 0 bases, and the junction held 10 bases outside the gene matches. The CDR3 is CASSLLEDRGFLAKNIQYF. The CDR3 nucleotides are TGTGCCAGCAGCTTACTGGAGGACAGGGGGTTCCTAGCCAAAAACATTCAGTACTTC.

This clone has just one count. The rearrangement joins TRBV4-2 to TRBJ1-3; 9 bases are a match to TRBD1. The CDR3 totals 17 residues. Trimming took 1 base from V and 0 from J; bases not matched to a gene: 4. CDR1 is LGHNA and CDR2 is YNFKEQ in the germline V gene. The CDR3 DNA reads as TGTGCCAGCAGCCAAGTGGGACAGGGATACTCTGGAAACACCATATATTTT. Translated: CASSQVGQGYSGNTIYF.

J is TRBJ2-7 and V is TRBV28, with a weak D call TRBD1 (5 bases). From germline, CDR1 is MDHEN and CDR2 SYDVKM. V lost 2 bases and J 2 bases, leaving 10 bases between the germline ends. The CDR3 length is 14 residues. Here the CDR3 DNA reads TGTGCCAGCAGTTTAAATCCAGGGACCTACGAGCAGTACTTC. Protein product: CASSLNPGTYEQYF.

The chain links TRBV19 to TRBJ1-5, with TRBD1 matching over 8 bases. V dropped 3 bases and J dropped 0; count of bases not matched to a gene: 7. This CDR3 has 17 amino acids. The V gene's germline CDR1 is LNHDA and CDR2 SQIVND (reference sequence). The CDR3 region is CASSIRDRRNSNQPQHF. The CDR3 bases are TGTGCCAGTAGTATCCGGGACAGGCGAAATAGCAATCAGCCCCAGCATTTT.

The rearrangement uses TRBV6-5 and TRBJ1-6; D is unresolved. The CDR3 length is 15 residues. The V gene's germline CDR1 is MNHEY and CDR2 SVGAGI. Trimming pared 2 bases from V and 10 bases from J, leaving 15 bases between. The CDR3 bases are TGTGCCAGCAGTTACGATAGAGGCCTTGGGTCACCCCTCCACTTT. This sequence encodes CASSYDRGLGSPLHF.

This chain connects TRBV11-2 to TRBJ2-7; the match to TRBD1 covers 8 bases. In germline, CDR1 is SGHAT, CDR2 FQNNGV. With V trimmed by 6 bases and J by 0 bases, 7 bases remained unmatched. CDR3 size: 15 residues. The CDR3 spells CASRFTGQGSYEQYF. The CDR3 nucleotides read TGTGCCAGCAGATTTACCGGACAGGGCTCCTACGAGCAGTACTTC. Based on the CDR3 plus reference TRBV11-2 and TRBJ2-7, the full variable domain is EAGVAQSPRYKIIEKRQSVAFWCNPISGHATLYWYQQILGQGPKLLIQFQNNGVVDDSQLPKDRFSAERLKGVDSTLKIQPAKLEDSAVYLCASRFTGQGSYEQYFGPGTRLTVT.